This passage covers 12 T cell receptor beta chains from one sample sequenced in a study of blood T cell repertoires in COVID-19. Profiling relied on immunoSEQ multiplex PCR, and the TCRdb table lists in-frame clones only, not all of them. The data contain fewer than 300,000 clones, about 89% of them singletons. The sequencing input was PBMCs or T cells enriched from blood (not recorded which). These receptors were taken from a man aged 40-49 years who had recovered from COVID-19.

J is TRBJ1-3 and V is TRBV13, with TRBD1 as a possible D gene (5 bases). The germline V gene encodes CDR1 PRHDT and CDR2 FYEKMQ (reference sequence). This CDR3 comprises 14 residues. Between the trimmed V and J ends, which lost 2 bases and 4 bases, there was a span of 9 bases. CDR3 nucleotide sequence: TGTGCCAGCAGCTTAAGGGGCTCCGGAAACACCATATATTTT. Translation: CASSLRGSGNTIYF.

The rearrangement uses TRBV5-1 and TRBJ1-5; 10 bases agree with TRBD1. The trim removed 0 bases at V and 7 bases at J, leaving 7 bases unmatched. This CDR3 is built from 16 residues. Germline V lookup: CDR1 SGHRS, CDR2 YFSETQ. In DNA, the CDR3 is TGCGCCAGCAGCTTGGGGGCCGGGACAGGGGACCAGCCCCAGCATTTT. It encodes CASSLGAGTGDQPQHF.

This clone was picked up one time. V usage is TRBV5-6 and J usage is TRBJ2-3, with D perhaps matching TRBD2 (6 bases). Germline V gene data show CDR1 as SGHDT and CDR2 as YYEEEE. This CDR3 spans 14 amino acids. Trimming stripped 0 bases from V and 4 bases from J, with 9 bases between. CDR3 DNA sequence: TGTGCCAGCAGCTTGGATCGGGAGTCAGATACGCAGTATTTT. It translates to CASSLDRESDTQYF. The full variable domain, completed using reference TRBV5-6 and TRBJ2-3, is DAGVTQSPTHLIKTRGQQVTLRCSPKSGHDTVSWYQQALGQGPQFIFQYYEEEERQRGNFPDRFSGHQFPNYSSELNVNALLLGDSALYLCASSLDRESDTQYFGPGTRLTVL.

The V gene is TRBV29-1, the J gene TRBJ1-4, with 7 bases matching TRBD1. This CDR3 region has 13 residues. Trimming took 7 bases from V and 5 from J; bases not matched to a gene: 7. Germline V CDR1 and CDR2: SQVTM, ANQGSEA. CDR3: CSAQDRLNEKLFF. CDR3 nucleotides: TGCAGCGCTCAGGACAGGTTAAATGAAAAACTGTTTTTT.

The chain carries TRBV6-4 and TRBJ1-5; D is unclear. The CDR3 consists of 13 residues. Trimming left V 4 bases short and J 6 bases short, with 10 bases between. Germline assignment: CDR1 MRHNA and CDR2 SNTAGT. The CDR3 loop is CASSGPEVQPQHF. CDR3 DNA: TGTGCCAGCAGTGGACCAGAGGTTCAGCCCCAGCATTTT.

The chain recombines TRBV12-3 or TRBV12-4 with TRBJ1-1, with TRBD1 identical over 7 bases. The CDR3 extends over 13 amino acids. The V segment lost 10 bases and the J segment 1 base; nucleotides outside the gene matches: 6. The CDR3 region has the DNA TGTGCCACCGGGGGACAGCCGAACACTGAAGCTTTCTTT. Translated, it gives CATGGQPNTEAFF.

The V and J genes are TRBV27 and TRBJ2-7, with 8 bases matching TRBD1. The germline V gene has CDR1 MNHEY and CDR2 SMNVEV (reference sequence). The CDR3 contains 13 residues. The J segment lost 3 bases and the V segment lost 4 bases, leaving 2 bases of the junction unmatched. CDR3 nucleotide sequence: TGTGCCAGCAGTTCCGGGACAGGCTACGAGCAGTACTTC. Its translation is CASSSGTGYEQYF.

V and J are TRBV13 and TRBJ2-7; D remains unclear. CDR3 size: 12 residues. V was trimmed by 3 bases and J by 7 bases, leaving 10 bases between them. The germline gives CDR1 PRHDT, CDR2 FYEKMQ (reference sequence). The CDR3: CASSFLRREQYF. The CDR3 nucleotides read TGTGCCAGCAGCTTTCTAAGGAGAGAGCAGTACTTC.

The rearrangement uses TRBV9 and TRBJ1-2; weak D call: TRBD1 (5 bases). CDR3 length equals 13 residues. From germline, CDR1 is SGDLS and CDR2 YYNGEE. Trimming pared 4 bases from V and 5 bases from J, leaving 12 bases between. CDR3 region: CASSPSTGYGYTF. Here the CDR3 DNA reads TGTGCCAGCAGCCCGTCTACAGGATATGGCTACACCTTC.

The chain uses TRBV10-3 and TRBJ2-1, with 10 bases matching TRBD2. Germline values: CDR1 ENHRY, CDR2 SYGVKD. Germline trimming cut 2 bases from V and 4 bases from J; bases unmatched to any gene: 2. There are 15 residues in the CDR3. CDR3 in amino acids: CAISEVTSGYNEQFF. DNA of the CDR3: TGTGCCATCAGTGAGGTGACTAGCGGGTACAATGAGCAGTTCTTC.

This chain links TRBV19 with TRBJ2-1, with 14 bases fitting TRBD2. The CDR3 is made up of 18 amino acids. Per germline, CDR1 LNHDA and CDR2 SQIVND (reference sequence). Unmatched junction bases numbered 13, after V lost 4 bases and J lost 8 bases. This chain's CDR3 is CASSTRGTSGSITDEQFF. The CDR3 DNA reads TGTGCCAGTAGTACCCGTGGGACTAGCGGGAGCATAACAGATGAGCAGTTCTTC.

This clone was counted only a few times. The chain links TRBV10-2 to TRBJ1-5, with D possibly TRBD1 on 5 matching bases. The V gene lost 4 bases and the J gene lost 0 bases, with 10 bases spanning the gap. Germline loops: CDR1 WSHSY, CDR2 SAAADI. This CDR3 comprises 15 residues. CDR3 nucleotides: TGCGCCAGCAGTGTTACCAGGGTTAGCAATCAGCCCCAGCATTTT. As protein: CASSVTRVSNQPQHF.